This is a list of T cell receptor beta chains from one sample in a study of shared clonotypes between healthy human individuals. Data came from immunoSEQ multiplex PCR; TCRdb stores just in-frame clones and leaves some out. The table lists roughly 2,300,000 clones, 85% to 95% of them singletons. The sample was naive CD4+ T cells from PBMCs. These receptors were obtained from a man aged 18 to 30 in good health. Some clones in this sample may be carry-over from other donors' samples. CDR3s include the opening cysteine and the closing phenylalanine or tryptophan. D genes are given only for firm matches. Only some rows state a clone size, as once, few, many or a class for expanded clones.

size	V	J	D	DNA	CDR3
NA	TRBV4-1	TRBJ2-6	NA	TGCGCCAGCAGCCAAGATGGGACACGTTCTGGGGCCAACGTCCTGACTTTC	CASSQDGTRSGANVLTF
NA	TRBV25-1	TRBJ2-1	TRBD1	TGTGCCAGCACCCCAAGGGGGACAGGGATCTATGAGCAGTTCTTC	CASTPRGTGIYEQFF
few	TRBV25-1	TRBJ1-4	NA	TGTGCCAGCAGTGAAGGCAGCATAGATGAAAAACTGTTTTTT	CASSEGSIDEKLFF
NA	TRBV6-1	TRBJ2-7	NA	TGTGCCAGCAGTGAAGGGAGAGGGGGAAAGCAGTACTTC	CASSEGRGGKQYF
NA	TRBV18	TRBJ1-1	NA	TGTGCCAGCTCACCAGGGGTGTCGGTCACTGAAGCTTTCTTT	CASSPGVSVTEAFF
NA	TRBV6-1	TRBJ2-7	NA	TGTGCCAGCACCGAAGAGTGGGGATACTCCTACGAGCAGTACTTC	CASTEEWGYSYEQYF
NA	TRBV5-1	TRBJ1-4	NA	TGCGCCAGCAGCTTGGCCCCAGGGGAAGTTGAAAAACTGTTTTTT	CASSLAPGEVEKLFF
NA	TRBV6-1	TRBJ2-7	TRBD1	TGTGCCAGCGACAGGGGACTTTACGAGCAGTACTTC	CASDRGLYEQYF
NA	TRBV6-1	TRBJ1-2	NA	TGTGCCAGCAGTGAACTCGGGGCGCGGAACTATGGCTACACCTTC	CASSELGARNYGYTF
NA	TRBV28	TRBJ2-4	NA	TGTGCCAGCAGTTCGGGACCAGATAGGATTCAGTACTTC	CASSSGPDRIQYF
NA	TRBV5-6	TRBJ2-5	NA	TGTGCCAGCAGCTTGAGGAGGGGGGCCCGCTTGGCCCAGTACTTC	CASSLRRGARLAQYF
NA	TRBV7-2	TRBJ2-1	NA	TGTGCCAGCAGCTTCGTAGGGGCTTGGGACAATGAGCAGTTCTTC	CASSFVGAWDNEQFF
few	TRBV5-1	TRBJ1-1	NA	TGCGCCAGCAGCTTGTGGTGGAATTCGAACACTGAAGCTTTCTTT	CASSLWWNSNTEAFF
NA	TRBV5-1	TRBJ2-3	TRBD2	TGCGCCAGCAGCTCGACGGGGGGACTAGTAACAGATACGCAGTATTTT	CASSSTGGLVTDTQYF
NA	TRBV28	TRBJ1-5	TRBD1	TGTGCTGAAGGACAGGGGGAATCAGGGCCCCAGCATTTT	CAEGQGESGPQHF
once	TRBV7-9	TRBJ2-7	TRBD1	TGTGCCAGCAGCCCCGTAGGGGGACAGGGGCGCGAGCAGTACTTC	CASSPVGGQGREQYF
NA	TRBV6-1	TRBJ2-2	TRBD1	TGTGCCAGCAAATTAGGACAGGGGAGAGCCGGGGAGCTGTTTTTT	CASKLGQGRAGELFF
NA	TRBV6-6	TRBJ1-2	NA	TGTGCCAGCAGTTCACCGGGACTGAACTATGGCTACACCTTC	CASSSPGLNYGYTF
once	TRBV6-5	TRBJ2-7	NA	TGTGCCAGCAGCCACTCGGGGACTCAGGCGCGAGAGCAGTACTTC	CASSHSGTQAREQYF
NA	TRBV7-2	TRBJ2-1	NA	TGTGCCAGCAGTTCCCGGGACCGGGACAAGGGACAGTTCTTC	CASSSRDRDKGQFF
NA	TRBV11-3	TRBJ2-2	NA	TGTGCCAGCAGCTTAGAGGTTAGCACCGGGGAGCTGTTTTTT	CASSLEVSTGELFF
NA	TRBV5-4	TRBJ2-3	TRBD2	TGTGCCAGCAGCTTTATGAACGGGAGGAGCACAGATACGCAGTATTTT	CASSFMNGRSTDTQYF
NA	TRBV28	TRBJ1-1	TRBD1	TGTGCCAGCTCGTTGACAGGGGGCTTAGGAATGAACACTGAAGCTTTCTTT	CASSLTGGLGMNTEAFF
NA	TRBV15	TRBJ2-6	TRBD2	TGTGCCACCGGGGGGGCTGGGGCCAACGTCCTGACTTTC	CATGGAGANVLTF